This T cell receptor (beta chain) was found in a study of graft-versus-host responses after intestinal transplantation. Notes on the study in general: Marrow from the recipient contained GvH clones, some of which had appeared first in ileum or blood.

Measured with immunoSEQ multiplex PCR; TCRdb has only the in-frame clones, and not every one. The repertoire consists of around 100,000 clones, with roughly 93% occurring once and the leading ten covering more than 0.9%. The ends were cut back, 4 bases at V and 7 bases at J, with 14 bases in the middle. The CDR3 contains 14 residues. Germline V CDR1 and CDR2: MNHEY, SMNVEV (reference sequence). Turning to this clone: The antigen is not known.

The chain uses TRBV27 and TRBJ2-1, with D maybe TRBD1 (6 bases). The source of this sequence is a human donor who received an intestinal transplant. Specimen: unstimulated CD8+ T cells sorted from spleen or lymph node cells, collected before intestinal transplant. CDR3 coding DNA: TGTGCCAGCAGTTCCGTAAACAGGGAAAATGAGCAGTTCTTC. Translating it yields CASSSVNRENEQFF.